This is a list of T cell receptor beta chains from one sample in a study of CD8 T cells in Susac syndrome. TCRdb called the immunoSEQ multiplex PCR reads again in MiXCR, with one record for every CDR3 protein. Of around 120,000 distinct CDR3 sequences listed, 90% to 95% are singletons. What was sequenced was CD4+ T cells from PBMCs. Receptors originate from a human donor with multiple sclerosis. Both conserved end residues are trimmed from each CDR3. A D gene is named only where the DNA matches it firmly.

v_call: TRBV13; d_call: .; cdr3_aa: ASSLGGRVTTGELF
v_call: TRBV6-1; d_call: .; cdr3_aa: ASITQRSASGANVLT
v_call: TRBV4-1; d_call: .; cdr3_aa: ASSQELSQGGTDEQF
v_call: TRBV5-5; d_call: .; cdr3_aa: ASSLMMVQETQY
v_call: TRBV30; d_call: .; cdr3_aa: AWELNRARQAF
v_call: TRBV3-1; d_call: .; cdr3_aa: ASSQDATVRNYGYT
v_call: TRBV14; d_call: TRBD1; cdr3_aa: ASSQGRGLVFGEQF
v_call: TRBV4-3; d_call: .; cdr3_aa: ASSQDAGIGEKLF
v_call: TRBV9; d_call: .; cdr3_aa: ASSGTGTPYGYT
v_call: TRBV20-1; d_call: .; cdr3_aa: SPRDVLTYEQY
v_call: TRBV29-1; d_call: TRBD1; cdr3_aa: SVDPTGGFGYT
v_call: TRBV4-2; d_call: .; cdr3_aa: ASSQATGHNYEQY
v_call: TRBV20-1; d_call: .; cdr3_aa: SASGGGLSYEQY
v_call: TRBV10-1; d_call: TRBD1; cdr3_aa: ASSDPGQIEAF
v_call: TRBV18; d_call: .; cdr3_aa: ASSPRGDEAF
v_call: TRBV9; d_call: TRBD2; cdr3_aa: ASSVAGGSYNEQF
v_call: TRBV6-5; d_call: .; cdr3_aa: ASIAASFDGYT
v_call: TRBV29-1; d_call: .; cdr3_aa: SVQPRGGARWNEQF
v_call: TRBV7-2; d_call: .; cdr3_aa: ASSSREGPQH
v_call: TRBV20-1; d_call: .; cdr3_aa: SARDLRGRYT
v_call: TRBV7-2; d_call: .; cdr3_aa: ASSPSGHQDNEQF
v_call: TRBV29-1; d_call: TRBD1; cdr3_aa: SVEAGQGAPDTQY
v_call: TRBV5-1; d_call: .; cdr3_aa: ASSLEVRTEAF
v_call: TRBV6-1; d_call: .; cdr3_aa: ASGDGTRIRGELF
v_call: TRBV7-8; d_call: .; cdr3_aa: ASSLQQGAHSPLH
v_call: TRBV19; d_call: .; cdr3_aa: ASITDPGNTIY
v_call: TRBV25-1; d_call: .; cdr3_aa: ASSDVLSTDTQY
v_call: TRBV6-5; d_call: .; cdr3_aa: ASSYSADYGYT
v_call: TRBV29-1; d_call: TRBD1; cdr3_aa: SVAHPGQGRGYT
v_call: TRBV12-3/TRBV12-4; d_call: .; cdr3_aa: ASSSSWSEAF
v_call: TRBV5-4; d_call: TRBD2; cdr3_aa: ASSLVAGGRNEQF
v_call: TRBV6-1; d_call: TRBD1; cdr3_aa: ASSLDRRETQY
v_call: TRBV5-1; d_call: TRBD2; cdr3_aa: ASRQVAGTETQY
v_call: TRBV7-9; d_call: .; cdr3_aa: ASSLGGGRAF
v_call: TRBV2; d_call: .; cdr3_aa: ASIPTTLSEKLF
v_call: TRBV12-5; d_call: TRBD2; cdr3_aa: ASGLGEQGLAGELF
v_call: TRBV3-1; d_call: .; cdr3_aa: ATQQAFSGNTIY
v_call: TRBV4-1; d_call: .; cdr3_aa: ASSQVNLVSADTQY
v_call: TRBV7-9; d_call: .; cdr3_aa: ASSLSYSATNEKLF
v_call: TRBV12-3/TRBV12-4; d_call: .; cdr3_aa: ATTWLPTGELF
v_call: TRBV4-1; d_call: .; cdr3_aa: ASSQDETGRQPQH
v_call: TRBV12-3/TRBV12-4; d_call: .; cdr3_aa: ASSLWGVDETQY
v_call: TRBV6-5; d_call: .; cdr3_aa: ASSSGYSNQPQH
v_call: TRBV7-2; d_call: .; cdr3_aa: ASSFLAGELF
v_call: TRBV3-1; d_call: TRBD2; cdr3_aa: ASSLSGSSYNEQF
v_call: TRBV11-2; d_call: .; cdr3_aa: ASSLEGSNQPQH
v_call: TRBV4-1; d_call: .; cdr3_aa: ASSQVQGYGYT
v_call: TRBV29-1; d_call: TRBD1; cdr3_aa: SVRQGRGNQPQH
v_call: TRBV7-8; d_call: .; cdr3_aa: ASSRDGYNSPLH